Following are 15 T cell receptor beta chains from one sample sequenced in a study of blood T cells in healthy people across ages. PCR was performed a second time for about 7 to 12 cycles using a sample-barcoded 5' primer and a J-beta primer mix. MiXCR was run by TCRdb on the 5' RACE reads, yielding one entry per CDR3 protein. The sample consists of approximately 360,000 distinct CDR3 sequences, about 55% of them appearing once. Sequenced input: blood. The origin of the receptors is a man aged 55 to 69 in good health.

V gene TRBV12-3 or TRBV12-4 combines with J gene TRBJ2-6; D not resolved. Trimming took 3 bases from V and 1 from J, leaving 13 bases between them. The CDR3 has 17 residues. Here the CDR3 DNA reads TGTGCCAGCAGTTTTCAGAGAAGCCGATCTGGGGCCAACGTCCTGACTTTC. Its protein product is CASSFQRSRSGANVLTF.

In its sample, this clonotype was seen a few times. This chain links TRBV5-1 with TRBJ1-2, with 7 bases lining up with TRBD1. V lost 4 bases to trimming and J lost 5 bases; unmatched junction nucleotides: 8. The CDR3 is 14 residues long. CDR1 SGHRS and CDR2 YFSETQ come from the germline V gene. CDR3 residues: CASSQGTALYGYTF. The CDR3 coding sequence is TGCGCCAGCAGCCAGGGGACAGCCCTGTATGGCTACACCTTC. Full variable domain (outside the CDR3, taken from reference TRBV5-1 and TRBJ1-2): KAGVTQTPRYLIKTRGQQVTLSCSPISGHRSVSWYQQTPGQGLQFLFEYFSETQRNKGNFPGRFSGRQFSNSRSEMNVSTLELGDSALYLCASSQGTALYGYTFGSGTRLTVV.

This chain joins TRBV28 and TRBJ2-5; tentatively, D is TRBD2 (5 bases). CDR3 length: 15 residues. Trimming removed 2 bases at V and 2 bases at J, with 12 bases between. Looked up from germline, CDR1 is MDHEN and CDR2 is SYDVKM. The CDR3 DNA sequence: TGTGCCAGCAGTTTAGGGTCGAGGGCTCAAGAGACCCAGTACTTC. It yields the protein CASSLGSRAQETQYF.

This chain links TRBV3-1 with TRBJ2-5, with TRBD2 matching 9 bases. Germline-derived CDR1 and CDR2 are LGHDT and YNNKEL (reference sequence). Trimming removed 7 bases from V and 2 bases from J; junction bases left unmatched: 8. The CDR3 sequence is 15 residues long. CDR3 in DNA: TGTGCCAGCACTGACAGAGCGGGGGGACAAGAGACCCAGTACTTC. Its protein is CASTDRAGGQETQYF.

In regard to this clonotype: One end of the junction is discordant with germline, which a read error may explain. This chain joins TRBV20-1 and TRBJ2-3; 7 positions agree with TRBD2. CDR3 length equals 16 residues. Looked up from germline, CDR1 is DFQATT and CDR2 is SNEGSKA (reference sequence). CDR3 sequence reads: CGAPAGVGLSTDTQYF. For the CDR3, the DNA is TGCGGTGCCCCGGCGGGAGTTGGGCTTAGCACAGATACGCAGTATTTT.

This clonotype has more than one count but fewer than ten. The chain couples TRBV15 to TRBJ1-4; D uncertain. The CDR3 loop spans 14 amino acids. The V gene's germline CDR1 is LNHNV and CDR2 YYDKDF (reference sequence). Deletions cut 0 bases from V and 5 bases from J, with 7 bases between. The CDR3 nucleotides are TGTGCCACCAGCAGAGATCTAGGGAATGAAAAACTGTTTTTT. Translating gives CATSRDLGNEKLFF.

This clonotype was picked up a small number of times. V usage is TRBV4-1 and J usage is TRBJ2-5; TRBD2 aligns across 7 bases. Germline-derived CDR1 and CDR2 are MGHRA and YSYEKL. CDR3 length: 16 residues. J was trimmed by 0 bases and V by 5 bases; bases with no gene match: 9. Here the CDR3 reads CASSSIGGVNQETQYF. DNA for the CDR3: TGCGCCAGCAGCTCCATTGGGGGGGTGAACCAAGAGACCCAGTACTTC.

At least ten counts were recorded for this clonotype. The CDR3 DNA is TGTGCCAGCAGCCATCAGGGTTTAAGGAACAACAATGAGCAGTTCTTC. Translating it yields CASSHQGLRNNNEQFF. This rearrangement joins TRBV7-2 to TRBJ2-1; TRBD1 is a possible D gene (5 bases). The CDR3 extends over 16 amino acids. Germline values: CDR1 SGHTA, CDR2 FQGNSA. V shed 5 bases and J shed 5 bases, with 19 bases lying between them.

This clonotype was counted between two and nine times. This sequence joins TRBV6-5 and TRBJ1-2; weak D call: TRBD1 (6 bases). In germline, CDR1 is MNHEY, CDR2 SVGAGI. The CDR3 length is 14 residues. The germline V and J ends were trimmed by 6 bases and 5 bases, with 16 bases remaining between them. CDR3 coding DNA: TGTGCCAGCAGGAGGGACAACCCGCCTTATGGCTACACCTTC. Translating it yields CASRRDNPPYGYTF.

The chain has TRBV2 and TRBJ2-5; maybe TRBD1 (5 bases). The DNA end is a closer match to TRBJ2-7, so the J assignment may be wrong. This CDR3 spans 13 amino acids. Germline values: CDR1 SNHLY, CDR2 FYNNEI. CDR3 coding DNA: TGTGCCAGCAACCTAAGACAGACCTACGAGCAGTACTTC. It translates to CASNLRQTYEQYF.

This chain links TRBV10-3 with TRBJ2-5; D may correspond to TRBD1 or TRBD2 (5 bases each). Germline loops: CDR1 ENHRY, CDR2 SYGVKD. This CDR3 is 12 amino acids long. Trimming took 7 bases from V and 1 from J, leaving 7 bases between them. The CDR3 nucleotides are TGTGCCATCAAGGGGACCCAAGAGACCCAGTACTTC. Its translation: CAIKGTQETQYF.

The V and J genes are TRBV3-1 and TRBJ1-1; D gene ambiguous. V lost 3 bases and J 7 bases, leaving 15 bases between the germline ends. From germline, CDR1 is LGHDT and CDR2 YNNKEL (reference sequence). The CDR3 covers 14 residues. The CDR3 bases are TGTGCCAGCAGCCACCCAGGACCCAACGGTGAAGCTTTCTTT. This gives the protein CASSHPGPNGEAFF.

The chain couples TRBV6-6 to TRBJ1-1, with D perhaps TRBD1 (5 bases). CDR3 length: 14 residues. Trimming left V 4 bases short and J 5 bases short, with 14 bases between. Germline CDR1 and CDR2: MNHNY and SVGAGI (reference sequence). CDR3 amino acids: CASSSAVRDTEAFF. The DNA for the CDR3 is TGTGCCAGCAGTTCGGCCGTCAGGGATACTGAAGCTTTCTTT.

V gene TRBV7-2 combines with J gene TRBJ2-1; D is perhaps TRBD2 (7 bases). The CDR3 extends over 15 amino acids. Germline V lookup: CDR1 SGHTA, CDR2 FQGNSA. Trimming stripped 4 bases from V and 4 bases from J, with 14 bases between. The CDR3 reads CASSSRGGGYNEQFF. CDR3 sequence (DNA): TGTGCCAGCAGCTCTAGGGGGGGGGGGTACAATGAGCAGTTCTTC.

This rearrangement joins TRBV18 to TRBJ2-7, with D unclear. Germline CDR1 KGHSH, CDR2 LQKENI. The CDR3 runs 14 residues. V shed 3 bases and J shed 2 bases, with 11 bases lying between them. Here the CDR3 DNA reads TGTGCCAGCTCACCCTCCAGGCAAACCTACGAGCAGTACTTC. It specifies CASSPSRQTYEQYF.